The T cell receptor beta chain under discussion was sequenced for a study of blood T cell repertoires in COVID-19. Overall study context: The United States, Italy and Spain supplied acute and convalescent COVID-19 samples.

This CDR3 has 15 residues. Germline CDR1 reads SNHLY; CDR2 reads FYNNEI. Trimming cost V 5 bases and J 4 bases, with 15 bases left between them. Source study methods: Researchers report that nucleated cell counts were estimated from reference gene primer amplification. Produced via immunoSEQ multiplex PCR; TCRdb's table is partial and in-frame only. V, J and clone size were drawn from that table, and D and trimming were deduced from the DNA. The data contain around 310,000 clones, about nine tenths of them seen just once; the ten biggest clones take up roughly 7%. Those enrolled in Seattle joined during active infection and were followed longitudinally afterward.

V and J are TRBV2 and TRBJ2-1, with D perhaps matching TRBD2 (6 bases). Material for sequencing was peripheral blood. The TCR comes from a woman in her twenties or thirties with COVID-19, enrolled during active disease. CDR3 region: CASSSTSRVYNEQFF. DNA for the CDR3: TGTGCCAGCAGTTCCACTAGCAGGGTTTACAATGAGCAGTTCTTC.